The present T cell receptor (beta chain) was sequenced within a study of blood T cells in healthy people across ages. Combining a sample-barcoded 5' primer with a J-beta primer mix, a second PCR ran for roughly 7 to 11 cycles. TCRdb called the 5' RACE reads again in MiXCR, with one record for every CDR3 protein. This sample has under 1,000,000 distinct CDR3 sequences, with about half found just once. V lost 2 bases and J 4 bases, leaving 12 bases between the germline ends. Germline CDR1 SGHVS, CDR2 FNYEAQ. The CDR3 is 15 residues long. This chain links TRBV7-6 with TRBJ2-1, with TRBD1 as a possible D gene (5 bases). Sequenced: blood. The receptor's source is an elderly man in good health. The CDR3 coding sequence is TGTGCCAGCAGCTTAAGCCTAAACAGGTACAATGAGCAGTTCTTC. It translates to CASSLSLNRYNEQFF.